Presented here are 25 T cell receptor beta chains from one specimen sequenced in a study of CD4 T cells in relation to SARS-CoV-2 and coronaviruses. These receptors have no known antigen. Unexposed donor CD4+ T cells date from about 2010-2019, before the COVID-19 pandemic. The cells were cultured for about 10 days before CD4+ T cells were isolated. Produced via immunoSEQ multiplex PCR; TCRdb's table is partial and in-frame only. This sample has under 25,000 clones, with roughly 80% found just once. Sequencing was performed on CD4+ T cells from PBMCs, cultured in vitro. The receptors were sampled from a human donor in good health.

The chain links TRBV28 to TRBJ2-2; 12 nucleotides line up with TRBD2. Germline V gene data show CDR1 as MDHEN and CDR2 as SYDVKM. The CDR3 runs 17 residues. J was trimmed by 8 bases and V by 0 bases; bases with no gene match: 7. As DNA, the CDR3 is TGTGCCAGCAGTTTATGGATACTAGCGGGAGGACCTGGGGAGCTGTTTTTT. Translated: CASSLWILAGGPGELFF.

The J gene is TRBJ2-7, the V gene TRBV28; 7 positions agree with TRBD2. Trimming cost V 1 base and J 3 bases; bases outside gene matches: 6. The CDR3 consists of 15 residues. Germline CDR1 is MDHEN and CDR2 is SYDVKM. CDR3 loop: CASSLSAGSLYEQYF. CDR3 DNA sequence: TGTGCCAGCAGTTTATCAGCGGGAAGCCTCTACGAGCAGTACTTC.

The V gene is TRBV5-1, the J gene TRBJ2-2; D perhaps matches TRBD1 (5 bases). Trimming removed 4 bases from V and 4 bases from J, with 14 bases in between. CDR3 length equals 15 residues. Germline-derived CDR1 and CDR2 are SGHRS and YFSETQ. CDR3 coding DNA: TGCGCCAGCAGCCTGGACATGGGCCCCACCGGGGAGCTGTTTTTT. Residues: CASSLDMGPTGELFF.

The chain has TRBV3-1 (or the pseudogene TRBV3-2) and TRBJ2-1; no firm D call. This CDR3 region has 14 residues. Germline-derived CDR1 and CDR2 are LGHDT and YNNKEL (reference sequence). Trimming left V 6 bases short and J 1 base short, with 10 bases between. CDR3 sequence reads: CASRRYGSYNEQFF. The CDR3 DNA reads as TGTGCCAGCAGGCGATACGGGTCCTACAATGAGCAGTTCTTC.

The rearrangement joins TRBV5-1 to TRBJ2-3, with 7 bases identical to TRBD1. The CDR3 has 16 amino acids. Germline loops: CDR1 SGHRS, CDR2 YFSETQ. V was clipped by 0 bases and J by 1 base; unmatched bases: 5. CDR3 region: CASSLGQGLRTDTQYF. CDR3 nucleotides: TGCGCCAGCAGCTTGGGACAGGGCCTACGCACAGATACGCAGTATTTT. Variable domain in full (rest from reference TRBV5-1 and TRBJ2-3): KAGVTQTPRYLIKTRGQQVTLSCSPISGHRSVSWYQQTPGQGLQFLFEYFSETQRNKGNFPGRFSGRQFSNSRSEMNVSTLELGDSALYLCASSLGQGLRTDTQYFGPGTRLTVL.

This chain connects TRBV7-9 to TRBJ1-5, with D possibly matching TRBD1 (5 bases). The CDR3 loop spans 14 amino acids. CDR1 is SEHNR, CDR2 FQNEAQ, per germline (reference sequence). V lost 1 base and J lost 7, with 11 bases in between. The CDR3 coding sequence is TGTGCCAGCAGCTTAGGGGGGGTTGACCAGCCCCAGCATTTT. Translation: CASSLGGVDQPQHF.

The rearrangement joins TRBV15 to TRBJ2-3, with 8 bases identical to TRBD2. Germline loops: CDR1 LNHNV, CDR2 YYDKDF (reference sequence). The CDR3 runs 13 residues. The V gene end was trimmed by 6 bases and the J gene end by 2 bases; junction bases not matched to a gene: 1. The CDR3 DNA is TGTGCCACCAGGACTAGCGCCACAGATACGCAGTATTTT. Translating gives CATRTSATDTQYF.

In its sample, this clone was seen once. The V gene is TRBV6-5, the J gene TRBJ1-5; D call uncertain. V shed 7 bases and J shed 4 bases, with 11 bases lying between them. This CDR3 has 13 amino acids. Looked up from germline, CDR1 is MNHEY and CDR2 is SVGAGI. The CDR3 DNA follows: TGTGCCAGCAAGGTGGCCGGGAATCAGCCCCAGCATTTT. It encodes CASKVAGNQPQHF.

This chain connects TRBV28 to TRBJ2-5; D gene uncertain. Germline CDR1 reads MDHEN; CDR2 reads SYDVKM. V lost 3 bases and J 6 bases, leaving 2 bases between the germline ends. This CDR3 has 10 amino acids. The DNA for the CDR3 is TGTGCCAGCAGTTTTAAGACCCAGTACTTC. Translation: CASSFKTQYF. The variable domain in full, completed from reference TRBV28 and TRBJ2-5, reads DVKVTQSSRYLVKRTGEKVFLECVQDMDHENMFWYRQDPGLGLRLIYFSYDVKMKEKGDIPEGYSVSREKKERFSLILESASTNQTSMYLCASSFKTQYFGPGTRLLVL.

This clone was picked up one time. Mismatch with germline at one junction end may stem from a read error. This sequence joins TRBV11-2 and TRBJ1-2, with 7 bases that match TRBD1. There are 11 residues in the CDR3. Germline CDR1 and CDR2: SGHAT and FQNNGV. The CDR3: CASSSGGDSLF. In nucleotides, the CDR3 is TGTGCCAGCAGCTCCGGCGGGGACAGCCTCTTC.

The rearrangement uses TRBV5-1 and TRBJ1-3, with 8 nucleotides matching TRBD1. The germline V gene has CDR1 SGHRS and CDR2 YFSETQ. Trimming took 0 bases from V and 3 from J; bases not matched to a gene: 2. The CDR3 is 15 amino acids. The CDR3 loop is CASSLGQGYGNTIYF. The DNA for the CDR3 is TGCGCCAGCAGCTTGGGACAGGGGTATGGAAACACCATATATTTT.

Only one count was recorded for this clone. This chain joins TRBV15 and TRBJ2-7; 13 bases match TRBD2. The length of the CDR3 is 16 residues. Germline assignment: CDR1 LNHNV and CDR2 YYDKDF (reference sequence). V was clipped by 5 bases and J by 6 bases; unmatched bases: 10. The DNA of the CDR3 is TGTGCCACCAGCCGCGGAACCGGGACTAGCGGGACCGAGCAGTACTTC. This codes for CATSRGTGTSGTEQYF.

The chain is built from TRBV19 and TRBJ1-4, with D tentatively TRBD1 (5 bases). This CDR3 has 13 residues. V was cut by 5 bases and J by 7 bases, with 11 bases left in between. Germline V gives CDR1 LNHDA, CDR2 SQIVND (reference sequence). CDR3 amino acids: CASSQGVTEKLFF. The CDR3 bases are TGTGCCAGTAGTCAGGGAGTCACTGAAAAACTGTTTTTT.

The rearrangement uses TRBV15 and TRBJ2-5; no firm D call. With 3 bases removed from V and 0 bases from J, the gap between germline ends came to 14 bases. Germline CDR1 LNHNV, CDR2 YYDKDF (reference sequence). The CDR3 extends over 16 amino acids. DNA of the CDR3: TGTGCCACCAGCAGCACCCAGGTATTGGACCAAGAGACCCAGTACTTC. The encoded protein is CATSSTQVLDQETQYF.

The CDR3 reads CASSLTAQNTEAFF. The CDR3 nucleotides read TGTGCCAGCAGCTTAACGGCACAGAACACTGAAGCTTTCTTT. The chain links TRBV7-3 to TRBJ1-1; D unresolved. The CDR3 runs 14 residues. The germline gives CDR1 SGHTA, CDR2 FQGTGA. With 0 bases removed from V and 1 base from J, the gap between germline ends came to 6 bases. The full variable domain, with the rest looked up from reference TRBV7-3 and TRBJ1-1, is GAGVSQTPSNKVTEKGKYVELRCDPISGHTALYWYRQSLGQGPEFLIYFQGTGAADDSGLPNDRFFAVRPEGSVSTLKIQRTERGDSAVYLCASSLTAQNTEAFFGQGTRLTVV.

The genes are TRBV1 and TRBJ2-1; the D call in the table, TRBD1, was not verified against the DNA. TRBV1 is a listed pseudogene. The CDR3 totals 15 residues. The CDR3 here is CTSSQTGTSYNEQFF. The CDR3 coding sequence is TGCACCAGCAGCCAAACAGGGACCTCCTACAATGAGCAGTTCTTC.

The chain couples TRBV9 to TRBJ2-1; no reliable D call. The CDR3 contains 12 residues. Germline CDR1 reads SGDLS; CDR2 reads YYNGEE. Trimming took off 2 bases at V and 5 bases at J, with 5 bases between the two ends. The CDR3 nucleotides read TGTGCCAGCAGCGTTATGAACAATGAGCAGTTCTTC. This encodes CASSVMNNEQFF.

The sample holds a few counts of this clone. The J gene is TRBJ2-5, the V gene TRBV7-3, with D unclear. V lost 4 bases, J lost 1 base, and 7 bases lay in between. The CDR3 sequence is 13 residues long. Germline CDR1 reads SGHTA; CDR2 reads FQGTGA. In nucleotides, the CDR3 is TGTGCCAGCAGCTCAGGCCCCCAAGAGACCCAGTACTTC. Protein: CASSSGPQETQYF. Looking up the rest from reference TRBV7-3 and TRBJ2-5 gives the full variable domain: GAGVSQTPSNKVTEKGKYVELRCDPISGHTALYWYRQSLGQGPEFLIYFQGTGAADDSGLPNDRFFAVRPEGSVSTLKIQRTERGDSAVYLCASSSGPQETQYFGPGTRLLVL.

This rearrangement joins TRBV5-6 to TRBJ2-7; 9 bases fit TRBD1. Germline V gene data show CDR1 as SGHDT and CDR2 as YYEEEE. The CDR3 consists of 17 residues. V shed 2 bases, J shed 4 bases, and the junction held 13 bases outside the gene matches. The CDR3 region is CASSFLSGTGIIYEQYF. The CDR3 nucleotides are TGTGCCAGCAGCTTCTTATCCGGGACAGGGATTATTTACGAGCAGTACTTC.

The chain carries TRBV25-1 and TRBJ2-7; TRBD2 might be the D (6 bases). The CDR3 is 13 residues long. Germline V gene data show CDR1 as MGHDK and CDR2 as SYGVNS. Trimming removed 7 bases from V and 0 bases from J, with 10 bases in between. The CDR3 region is CASTRDFSYEQYF. CDR3 sequence (DNA): TGTGCCAGCACCCGGGACTTCTCCTACGAGCAGTACTTC.

This sequence joins TRBV7-8 and TRBJ1-1, with 7 bases identical to TRBD1. Per the germline V gene, CDR1 is SGHVS and CDR2 is FQNEAQ. After removal of 5 bases from V and 4 bases from J, the junction contained 10 bases not matched to a gene. The CDR3 length is 15 residues. The CDR3 spells CASSLRGQQGTEAFF. In DNA form, the CDR3 reads TGTGCCAGCAGCCTAAGGGGACAGCAAGGCACTGAAGCTTTCTTT.

The chain combines TRBV19 with TRBJ1-5; D may be TRBD1 (5 bases). CDR1 and CDR2 from the germline V gene are LNHDA and SQIVND (reference sequence). This CDR3 region has 17 residues. V gave up 0 bases and J gave up 1 base, with 13 bases separating them. DNA for the CDR3: TGTGCCAGTAGTATAGATTTTCAGGGTCTAAGCAATCAGCCCCAGCATTTT. Its translation: CASSIDFQGLSNQPQHF.

J is TRBJ1-2 and V is TRBV7-9; D is unclear. The V gene lost 0 bases and the J gene lost 4 bases, with 6 bases spanning the gap. From germline, CDR1 is SEHNR and CDR2 FQNEAQ (reference sequence). The CDR3 runs 13 residues. This CDR3 reads CASSLAGFYGYTF. The CDR3 bases are TGTGCCAGCAGCTTAGCCGGGTTCTATGGCTACACCTTC. The full variable domain, with the rest looked up from reference TRBV7-9 and TRBJ1-2, is DTGVSQNPRHKITKRGQNVTFRCDPISEHNRLYWYRQTLGQGPEFLTYFQNEAQLEKSRLLSDRFSAERPKGSFSTLEIQRTEQGDSAMYLCASSLAGFYGYTFGSGTRLTVV.

The chain couples TRBV3-1 (or the pseudogene TRBV3-2) to TRBJ1-1; no reliable D call. CDR1 and CDR2 (germline): LGHDT, YNNKEL (reference sequence). CDR3 length equals 13 residues. V lost 2 bases and J 4 bases, leaving 8 bases between the germline ends. Here the CDR3 DNA reads TGTGCCAGCAGCCAACTAACTTCCACTGAAGCTTTCTTT. As protein: CASSQLTSTEAFF.

As for this clone: Other nucleotide sequences from this sample produce the same CDR3. This rearrangement joins TRBV3-1 (or the pseudogene TRBV3-2) to TRBJ2-3; D is uncertain. This CDR3 contains 13 residues. Looked up from germline, CDR1 is LGHDT and CDR2 is YNNKEL (reference sequence). Trimming shortened V by 1 base and J by 3 bases, and 5 bases separated the two germline ends. This CDR3 is CASSQGGTDTQYF. In DNA, the CDR3 is TGTGCCAGCAGCCAAGGTGGTACAGATACGCAGTATTTT.